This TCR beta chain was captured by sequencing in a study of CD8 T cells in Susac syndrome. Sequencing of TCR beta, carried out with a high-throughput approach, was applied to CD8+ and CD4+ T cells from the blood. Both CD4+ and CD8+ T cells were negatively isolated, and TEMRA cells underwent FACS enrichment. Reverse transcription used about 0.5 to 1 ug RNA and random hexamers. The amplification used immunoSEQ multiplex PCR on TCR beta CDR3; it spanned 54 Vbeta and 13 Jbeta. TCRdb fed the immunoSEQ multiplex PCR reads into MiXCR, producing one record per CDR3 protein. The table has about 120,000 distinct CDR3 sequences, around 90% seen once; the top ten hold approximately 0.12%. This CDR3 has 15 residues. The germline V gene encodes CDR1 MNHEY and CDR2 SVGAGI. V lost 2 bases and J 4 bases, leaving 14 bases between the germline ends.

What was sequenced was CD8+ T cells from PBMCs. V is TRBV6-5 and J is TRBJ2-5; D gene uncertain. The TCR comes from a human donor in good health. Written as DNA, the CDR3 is TGTGCCAGCAGTTACGGCGGAAGAGGACGAGAGACCCAGTACTTC. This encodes CASSYGGRGRETQYF.